This TCR beta chain was documented in a study of blood T cells in healthy people across ages. A J-beta primer mix and a sample-barcoded 5' primer were used in a second PCR of about 6 to 12 cycles. TCRdb reprocessed the 5' RACE reads with MiXCR, giving one entry per CDR3 protein. Of some 880,000 distinct CDR3 sequences detected, roughly 40% appear once; the ten largest clones hold 10% to 15%. The CDR3 has 15 amino acids. Trimming pared 6 bases from V and 0 bases from J, leaving 14 bases between. This sequence was found in a man younger than 35 in good health. Sequencing was done on a sample of blood. This chain connects TRBV12-3 or TRBV12-4 to TRBJ1-2, with D perhaps TRBD1 (6 bases). For the CDR3, the DNA is TGTGCCAGCAGCCCTACAGGGAATTCTAACTATGGCTACACCTTC. This translates into CASSPTGNSNYGYTF.